This TCR beta chain comes out of a study of blood T cell repertoires in COVID-19. Study context: Acute and convalescent COVID-19 samples came from the United States, Italy and Spain.

Germline V lookup: CDR1 LGHDT, CDR2 YNNKEL (reference sequence). The CDR3 spans 12 residues. V lost 3 bases to trimming and J lost 7 bases, with 9 bases between them. Under the authors' procedure: Reference gene primer amplification gave nucleated cell count estimates. TCRdb's copy holds only in-frame clones and misses some; the assay was immunoSEQ multiplex PCR. V, J and clone size are those of that table, while D and trimming were read from the DNA. The sample consists of about 53,000 clones, 70% to 85% of them appearing once. Sequenced material: peripheral blood. The receptor was isolated from a human donor in a cohort sampled during active COVID-19. The chain recombines TRBV3-1 (or the pseudogene TRBV3-2) with TRBJ1-1, with D tentatively TRBD1 (5 bases). CDR3 bases: TGTGCCAGCAGCCACCAGACAGATGAAGCTTTCTTT. Translating it yields CASSHQTDEAFF.